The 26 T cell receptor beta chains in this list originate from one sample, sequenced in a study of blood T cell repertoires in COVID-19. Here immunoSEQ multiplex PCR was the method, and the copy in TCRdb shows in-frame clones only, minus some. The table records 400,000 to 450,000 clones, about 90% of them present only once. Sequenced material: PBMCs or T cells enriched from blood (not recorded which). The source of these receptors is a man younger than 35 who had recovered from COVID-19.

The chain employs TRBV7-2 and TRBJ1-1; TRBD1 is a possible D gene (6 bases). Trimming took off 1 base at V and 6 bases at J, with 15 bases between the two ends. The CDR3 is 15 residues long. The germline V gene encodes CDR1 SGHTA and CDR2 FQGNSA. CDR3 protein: CASSLVGGGRSEAFF. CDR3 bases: TGTGCCAGCAGCTTAGTAGGGGGTGGAAGGTCTGAAGCTTTCTTT.

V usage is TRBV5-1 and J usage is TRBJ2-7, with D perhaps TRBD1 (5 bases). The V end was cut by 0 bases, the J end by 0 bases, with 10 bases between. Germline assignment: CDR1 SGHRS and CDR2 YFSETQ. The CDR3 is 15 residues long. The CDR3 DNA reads TGCGCCAGCAGCTTGGGTGGGGCAACCTCCTACGAGCAGTACTTC. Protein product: CASSLGGATSYEQYF. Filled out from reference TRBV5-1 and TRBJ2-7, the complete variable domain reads KAGVTQTPRYLIKTRGQQVTLSCSPISGHRSVSWYQQTPGQGLQFLFEYFSETQRNKGNFPGRFSGRQFSNSRSEMNVSTLELGDSALYLCASSLGGATSYEQYFGPGTRLTVT.

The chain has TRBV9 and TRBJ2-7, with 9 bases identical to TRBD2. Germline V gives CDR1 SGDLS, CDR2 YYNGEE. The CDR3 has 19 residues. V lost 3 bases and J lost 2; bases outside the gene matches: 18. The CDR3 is CASSAVWREGSSYPYEQYF. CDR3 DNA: TGTGCCAGCAGCGCCGTGTGGCGGGAGGGGTCCTCTTACCCCTACGAGCAGTACTTC.

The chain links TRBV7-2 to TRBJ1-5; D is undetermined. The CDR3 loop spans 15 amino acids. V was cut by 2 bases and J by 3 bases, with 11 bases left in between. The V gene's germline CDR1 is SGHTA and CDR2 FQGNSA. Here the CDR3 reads CASSLNRANNQPQHF. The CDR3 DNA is TGTGCCAGCAGCTTAAACAGAGCTAACAATCAGCCCCAGCATTTT.

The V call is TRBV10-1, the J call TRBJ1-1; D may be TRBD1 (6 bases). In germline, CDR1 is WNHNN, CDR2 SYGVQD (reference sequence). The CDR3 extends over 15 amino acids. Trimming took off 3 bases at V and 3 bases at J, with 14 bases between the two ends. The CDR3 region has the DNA TGCGCCAGCAGTGACGGGACACCGTGGGACACTGAAGCTTTCTTT. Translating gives CASSDGTPWDTEAFF.

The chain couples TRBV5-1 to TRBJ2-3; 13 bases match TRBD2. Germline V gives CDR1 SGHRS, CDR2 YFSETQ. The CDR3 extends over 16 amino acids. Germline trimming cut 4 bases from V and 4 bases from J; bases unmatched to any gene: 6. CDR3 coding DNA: TGCGCCAGCAGCCCGGGACTAGCGGGACTGGCAGATACGCAGTATTTT. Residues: CASSPGLAGLADTQYF.

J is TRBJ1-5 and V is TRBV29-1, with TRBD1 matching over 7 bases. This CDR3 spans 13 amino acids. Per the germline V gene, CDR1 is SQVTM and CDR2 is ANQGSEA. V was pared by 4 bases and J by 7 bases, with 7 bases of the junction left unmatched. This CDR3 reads CSVVDRVGQPQHF. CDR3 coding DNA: TGCAGCGTTGTTGACAGGGTAGGGCAGCCCCAGCATTTT.

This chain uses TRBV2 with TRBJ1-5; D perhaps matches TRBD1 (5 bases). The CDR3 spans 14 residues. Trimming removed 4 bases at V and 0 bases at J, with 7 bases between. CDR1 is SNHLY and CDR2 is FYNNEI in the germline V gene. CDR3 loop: CASSGGGSNQPQHF. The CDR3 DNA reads TGTGCCAGCAGTGGCGGGGGTAGCAATCAGCCCCAGCATTTT.

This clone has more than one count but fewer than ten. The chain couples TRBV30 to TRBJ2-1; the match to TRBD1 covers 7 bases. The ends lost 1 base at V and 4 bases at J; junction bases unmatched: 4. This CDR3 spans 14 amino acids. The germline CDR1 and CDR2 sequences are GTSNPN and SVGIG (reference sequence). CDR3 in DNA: TGTGCCTGGAGTGACAGGGGCGTTTACAATGAGCAGTTCTTC. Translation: CAWSDRGVYNEQFF. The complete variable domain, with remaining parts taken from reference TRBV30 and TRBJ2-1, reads SQTIHQWPATLVQPVGSPLSLECTVEGTSNPNLYWYRQAAGRGLQLLFYSVGIGQISSEVPQNLSASRPQDRQFILSSKKLLLSDSGFYLCAWSDRGVYNEQFFGPGTRLTVL.

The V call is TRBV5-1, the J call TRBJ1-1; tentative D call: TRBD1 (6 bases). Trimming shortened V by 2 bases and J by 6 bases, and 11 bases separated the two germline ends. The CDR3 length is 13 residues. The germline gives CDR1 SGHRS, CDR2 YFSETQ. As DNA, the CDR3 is TGCGCCAGCAGCTTAGGACAGATCGCTGAAGCTTTCTTT. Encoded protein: CASSLGQIAEAFF. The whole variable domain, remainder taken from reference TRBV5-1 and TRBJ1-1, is KAGVTQTPRYLIKTRGQQVTLSCSPISGHRSVSWYQQTPGQGLQFLFEYFSETQRNKGNFPGRFSGRQFSNSRSEMNVSTLELGDSALYLCASSLGQIAEAFFGQGTRLTVV.

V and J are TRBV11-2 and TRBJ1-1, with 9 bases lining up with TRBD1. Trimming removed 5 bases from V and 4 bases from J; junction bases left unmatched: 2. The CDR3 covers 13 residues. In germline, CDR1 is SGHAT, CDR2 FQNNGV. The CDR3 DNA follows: TGTGCCAGCAGCCCGGACAGGGGCACTGAAGCTTTCTTT. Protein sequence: CASSPDRGTEAFF.

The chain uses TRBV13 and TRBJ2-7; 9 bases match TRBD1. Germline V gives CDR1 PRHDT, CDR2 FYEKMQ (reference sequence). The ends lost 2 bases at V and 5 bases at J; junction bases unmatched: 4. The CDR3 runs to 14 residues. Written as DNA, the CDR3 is TGTGCCAGCAGCTTAATGGGACAGGGCCACGAGCAGTACTTC. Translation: CASSLMGQGHEQYF.

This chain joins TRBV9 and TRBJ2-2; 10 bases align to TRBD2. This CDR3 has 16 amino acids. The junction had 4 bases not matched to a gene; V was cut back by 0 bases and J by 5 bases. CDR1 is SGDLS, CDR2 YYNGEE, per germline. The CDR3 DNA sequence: TGTGCCAGCAGCGTAGCTAGCGGGAGATGGACCGGGGAGCTGTTTTTT. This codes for CASSVASGRWTGELFF.

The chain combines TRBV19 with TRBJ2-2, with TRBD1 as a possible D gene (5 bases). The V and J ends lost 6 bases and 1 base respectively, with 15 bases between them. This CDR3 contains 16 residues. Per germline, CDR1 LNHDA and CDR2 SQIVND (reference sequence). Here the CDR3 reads CASRVGLQVNTGELFF. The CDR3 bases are TGTGCCAGTAGGGTGGGTTTACAGGTGAACACCGGGGAGCTGTTTTTT.

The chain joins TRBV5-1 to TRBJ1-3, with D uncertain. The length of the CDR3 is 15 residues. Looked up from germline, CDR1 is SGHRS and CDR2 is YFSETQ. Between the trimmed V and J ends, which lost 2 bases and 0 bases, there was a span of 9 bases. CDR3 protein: CASSFSSNSGNTIYF. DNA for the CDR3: TGCGCCAGCAGCTTTAGCAGCAACTCTGGAAACACCATATATTTT.

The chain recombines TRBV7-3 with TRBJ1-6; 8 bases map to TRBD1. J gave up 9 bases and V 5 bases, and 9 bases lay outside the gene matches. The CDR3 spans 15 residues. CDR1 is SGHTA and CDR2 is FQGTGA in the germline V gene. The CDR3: CASSVNGDRTSPLHF. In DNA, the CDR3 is TGTGCCAGCAGCGTTAACGGGGACAGGACTTCACCCCTCCACTTT.

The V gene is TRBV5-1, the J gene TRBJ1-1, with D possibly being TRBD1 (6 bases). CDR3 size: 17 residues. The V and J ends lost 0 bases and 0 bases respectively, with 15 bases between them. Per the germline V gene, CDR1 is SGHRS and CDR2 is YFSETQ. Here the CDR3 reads CASSLGDNLLMNTEAFF. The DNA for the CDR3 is TGCGCCAGCAGCTTGGGGGACAACTTACTCATGAACACTGAAGCTTTCTTT.

CDR3 DNA sequence: TGTGCCAGCAGCAATCTAGCGGGACTGCCAAATGAGCAGTTCTTC. Residues: CASSNLAGLPNEQFF. V gene TRBV7-9 combines with J gene TRBJ2-1; 9 bases agree with TRBD2. With V trimmed by 5 bases and J by 7 bases, 9 bases remained unmatched. The CDR3 runs 15 residues. The germline CDR1 and CDR2 sequences are SEHNR and FQNEAQ (reference sequence).

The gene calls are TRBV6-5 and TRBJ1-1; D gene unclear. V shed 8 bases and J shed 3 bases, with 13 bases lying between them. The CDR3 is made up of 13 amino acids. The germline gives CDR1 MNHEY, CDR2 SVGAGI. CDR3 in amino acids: CASYRVADTEAFF. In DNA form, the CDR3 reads TGTGCCAGCTATCGGGTAGCGGACACTGAAGCTTTCTTT.

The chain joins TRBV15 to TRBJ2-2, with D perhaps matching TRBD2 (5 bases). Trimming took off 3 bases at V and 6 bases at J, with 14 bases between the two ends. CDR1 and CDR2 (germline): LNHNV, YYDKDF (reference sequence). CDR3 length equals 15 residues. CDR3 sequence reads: CATSSGELMAGELFF. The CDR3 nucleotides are TGTGCCACCAGCAGCGGGGAATTGATGGCCGGGGAGCTGTTTTTT.

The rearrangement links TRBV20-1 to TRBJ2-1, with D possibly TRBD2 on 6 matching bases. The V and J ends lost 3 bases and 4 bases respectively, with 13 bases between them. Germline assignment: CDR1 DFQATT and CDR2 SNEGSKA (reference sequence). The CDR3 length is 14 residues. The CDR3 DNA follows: TGCAGTGCTAGTGAAGGTGGGAGGTACAATGAGCAGTTCTTC. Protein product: CSASEGGRYNEQFF.

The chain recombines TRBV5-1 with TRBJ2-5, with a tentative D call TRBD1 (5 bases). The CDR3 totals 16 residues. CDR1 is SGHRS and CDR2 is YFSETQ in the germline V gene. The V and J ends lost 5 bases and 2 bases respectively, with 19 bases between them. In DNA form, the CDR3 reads TGCGCCAGCAGGATTGGACCAGGGTCGCAACAAGAGACCCAGTACTTC. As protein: CASRIGPGSQQETQYF.

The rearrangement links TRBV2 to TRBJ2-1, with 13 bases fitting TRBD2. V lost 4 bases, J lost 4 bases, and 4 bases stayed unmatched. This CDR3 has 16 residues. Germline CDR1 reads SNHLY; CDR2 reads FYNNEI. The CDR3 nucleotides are TGTGCCAGCAGTGGGGTACTAGCGGGAGGGTACAATGAGCAGTTCTTC. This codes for CASSGVLAGGYNEQFF. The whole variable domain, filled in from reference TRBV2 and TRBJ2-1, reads EPEVTQTPSHQVTQMGQEVILRCVPISNHLYFYWYRQILGQKVEFLVSFYNNEISEKSEIFDDQFSVERPDGSNFTLKIRSTKLEDSAMYFCASSGVLAGGYNEQFFGPGTRLTVL.

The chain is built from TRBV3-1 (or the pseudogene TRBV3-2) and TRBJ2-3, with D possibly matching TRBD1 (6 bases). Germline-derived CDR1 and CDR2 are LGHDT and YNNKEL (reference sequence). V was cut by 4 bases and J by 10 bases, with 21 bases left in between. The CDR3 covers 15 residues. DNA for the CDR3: TGTGCCAGCAGCCTCCATTACAGGGACACGGTGGCGCAGTATTTT. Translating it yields CASSLHYRDTVAQYF.

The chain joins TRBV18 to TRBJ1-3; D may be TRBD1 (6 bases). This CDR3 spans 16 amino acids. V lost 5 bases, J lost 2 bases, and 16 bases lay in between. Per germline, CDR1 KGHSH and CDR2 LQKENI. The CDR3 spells CASSGSTGRTGNTIYF. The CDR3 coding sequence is TGTGCCAGCTCAGGGTCGACAGGACGGACTGGAAACACCATATATTTT.

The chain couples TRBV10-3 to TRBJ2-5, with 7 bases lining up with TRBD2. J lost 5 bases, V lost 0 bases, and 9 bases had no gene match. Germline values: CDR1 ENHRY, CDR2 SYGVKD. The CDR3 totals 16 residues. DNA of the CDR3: TGTGCCATCAGTGAGTCGAGGGGAGGGATAACCGAGACCCAGTACTTC. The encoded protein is CAISESRGGITETQYF.